These T cell receptor beta chains were read from a single sample in a study of Ad26.COV2.S vaccination and SARS-CoV-2 variants. Clones were sequenced by immunoSEQ multiplex PCR, and TCRdb holds only the in-frame ones, with some missing. The sample consists of about 320,000 clones, around four fifths of them appearing once. The specimen was peripheral blood, collected in a trial of Ad26.COV2.S vaccine versus placebo. All receptors derive from a person between 18 and 60 years old who received the Ad26.COV2.S COVID-19 vaccine or a placebo. CDR3s include the opening cysteine and the closing phenylalanine or tryptophan. D genes are given only for firm matches. Only part of the rows carry a size: once, few, many, or a class if the clone is expanded.

d_call clone_size j_call v_call cdr3_aa cdr3_nt
- - TRBJ2-4 TRBV2 CASRDDGGAKNIQYF TGTGCCAGCAGGGACGACGGAGGGGCCAAAAACATTCAGTACTTC
TRBD1 - TRBJ1-5 TRBV7-3 CASSQGQGRPQHF TGTGCCAGCAGCCAGGGACAGGGGAGGCCCCAGCATTTT
- few TRBJ1-1 TRBV7-9 CASRGNTEAFF TGTGCCAGCAGGGGGAACACTGAAGCTTTCTTT
- few TRBJ2-7 TRBV5-5 CASSDYRRPTTFYEQYF TGTGCCAGCAGTGATTATCGGAGACCCACGACTTTCTACGAGCAGTACTTC
- - TRBJ1-1 TRBV18 CASSPLLGPDTEAFF TGTGCCAGCTCCCCCCTGTTGGGGCCGGACACTGAAGCTTTCTTT
- - TRBJ2-1 TRBV7-3 CASSLTAGQYDEQFF TGTGCCAGCAGCTTAACGGCAGGACAGTACGATGAGCAGTTCTTC
- - TRBJ2-1 TRBV28 CASSPSTSWYNEQFF TGTGCCAGCAGTCCATCAACTAGCTGGTACAATGAGCAGTTCTTC
- - TRBJ2-7 TRBV13 CASSLVREQYF TGTGCCAGCAGCTTAGTTCGCGAGCAGTACTTC
- - TRBJ1-6 TRBV5-6 CASSFAGFSSYNSPLHF TGTGCCAGCAGCTTCGCAGGTTTCAGCTCCTATAATTCACCCCTCCACTTT
- - TRBJ2-1 TRBV5-4 CASSRISDTNNEQFF TGTGCCAGCAGCCGGATCTCGGACACTAACAATGAGCAGTTCTTC
TRBD1 few TRBJ2-7 TRBV2 CASSEATGFEQYF TGTGCCAGCAGTGAAGCGACAGGGTTCGAGCAGTACTTC
- - TRBJ1-2 TRBV20-1 CSASGDGYTF TGCAGTGCTAGTGGGGACGGCTACACCTTC
- - TRBJ2-1 TRBV18 CASSPLTGEYNEQFF TGTGCCAGCTCACCACTCACGGGGGAATACAATGAGCAGTTCTTC
TRBD1 - TRBJ2-1 TRBV11-3 CASSLQGQGANEQFF TGTGCCAGCAGCTTGCAAGGACAGGGGGCGAATGAGCAGTTCTTC
- - TRBJ2-5 TRBV5-4 CASSQGLGRETQYF TGTGCCAGCAGCCAAGGTCTCGGGCGGGAGACCCAGTACTTC
TRBD2 - TRBJ2-2 TRBV14 CASSPLAGGPGELFF TGTGCCAGCAGCCCTCTAGCGGGGGGGCCCGGGGAGCTGTTTTTT
- few TRBJ2-7 TRBV27 CASSLVIGYEQYF TGTGCCAGCAGTTTAGTAATCGGGTACGAGCAGTACTTC
TRBD2 - TRBJ2-2 TRBV7-3 CASSYKRGNTGELFF TGTGCCAGCAGCTATAAGCGGGGGAACACCGGGGAGCTGTTTTTT
- - TRBJ2-3 TRBV7-9 CASSPLGGATLKNPQYF TGTGCCAGCAGCCCGCTGGGGGGCGCAACGTTAAAGAACCCTCAGTATTTT
- - TRBJ2-1 TRBV2 CASSGGESSYNEQFF TGTGCCAGCAGCGGCGGGGAGAGCTCCTACAATGAGCAGTTCTTC
- - TRBJ1-3 TRBV7-9 CASSQGGNTIYF TGTGCCAGCAGCCAGGGTGGAAACACCATATATTTT
TRBD2 - TRBJ2-1 TRBV9 CASSVEWGGNEQFF TGTGCCAGCAGCGTAGAGTGGGGGGGCAATGAGCAGTTCTTC
- - TRBJ1-1 TRBV3-1/TRBV3-2 CASSPTANTEAFF TGTGCCAGCAGCCCCACAGCGAACACTGAAGCTTTCTTT
TRBD1 - TRBJ1-6 TRBV27 CASSSTGLYSPLHF TGTGCCAGCTCATCGACAGGGCTTTATTCACCCCTCCACTTT
TRBD1 - TRBJ1-6 TRBV7-9 CASSSSGQVVSYNSPLHF TGTGCCAGCAGCTCCTCCGGACAGGTTGTCTCCTATAATTCACCCCTCCACTTT
- - TRBJ1-5 TRBV6-5 CASSYSFRDSNQPQHF TGTGCCAGCAGTTACTCGTTCAGGGATAGCAATCAGCCCCAGCATTTT
- few TRBJ2-1 TRBV15 CATSRGGSSYNEQFF TGTGCCACCAGCAGAGGGGGGAGCTCCTACAATGAGCAGTTCTTC
TRBD1 - TRBJ2-2 TRBV5-4 CASSDRAVAGELFF TGTGCCAGCAGCGACAGGGCTGTCGCCGGGGAGCTGTTTTTT
TRBD1 - TRBJ1-1 TRBV3-1/TRBV3-2 CASSSRDSGPEAFF TGTGCCAGCAGCTCACGGGACAGTGGGCCTGAAGCTTTCTTT
- - TRBJ2-7 TRBV7-2 CASSPMGASYEQYF TGTGCCAGCAGCCCAATGGGAGCGTCCTACGAGCAGTACTTC
TRBD2 - TRBJ2-3 TRBV11-3 CASSSGLAGGADTQYF TGTGCCAGCAGCTCGGGACTAGCGGGGGGTGCAGATACGCAGTATTTT
- - TRBJ1-2 TRBV5-1 CASSLREGDYGYTF TGCGCCAGCAGCTTACGGGAGGGGGACTATGGCTACACCTTC
- - TRBJ1-2 TRBV19 CASSGDLTGTYGYTF TGTGCCAGTTCCGGGGACTTGACAGGTACCTATGGCTACACCTTC
- - TRBJ2-1 TRBV7-9 CASSPDRGGYNEQFF TGTGCCAGCAGCCCTGACAGGGGAGGGTACAATGAGCAGTTCTTC
- - TRBJ1-5 TRBV7-9 CASSSDGYSNQPQHF TGTGCCAGCAGCTCGGACGGATATAGCAATCAGCCCCAGCATTTT
TRBD1 - TRBJ1-5 TRBV3-1/TRBV3-2 CASSTRQGTPQHF TGTGCCAGCAGCACCCGACAGGGTACGCCCCAGCATTTT
- - TRBJ2-5 TRBV28 CASSLRIETQYF TGTGCCAGCAGTTTGCGGATAGAGACCCAGTACTTC
- - TRBJ1-5 TRBV28 CASSPLREPQHF TGTGCCAGCAGTCCTCTCAGGGAGCCCCAGCATTTT
- - TRBJ1-5 TRBV7-8 CASSPTGRRQPQHF TGTGCCAGCAGTCCCACAGGGAGGAGGCAGCCCCAGCATTTT
TRBD1 - TRBJ1-2 TRBV2 CASNADRVNYGYTF TGTGCCAGCAACGCCGACAGGGTCAACTATGGCTACACCTTC
- - TRBJ1-3 TRBV5-1 CASSLAEDALSGNTIYF TGCGCCAGCAGCTTGGCGGAAGACGCCCTCTCTGGAAACACCATATATTTT